The text below deals with one T cell receptor beta chain. In this sample, this clonotype turned up a few times. The specificity of this receptor is unknown. Within one base of it there is no much larger clone, and no base qualities were kept. Ficoll-Paque density gradient centrifugation was used to isolate PBMCs. This sample is part of a study of T-cell memory formation after mild COVID-19 (dated by TCRdb to the early 2020s). As for the study more broadly: TCR sequence clusters from the two donors were largely donor specific. In a couple of donors, T-cell clones that expanded and contracted after mild COVID-19 were tracked by sequencing TCRalpha and TCRbeta repertoires over time. The cohort was made up of two young adult volunteers, one female and one male, who were previously healthy.

General conclusions and limits of the study: Some responding clones were detected in pre-infection memory, suggesting pre-existing cross-reactive memory T cells joined the SARS-CoV-2 response. Clones contracting from day 15 to 85 had balanced CD4/CD8 phenotypes, while a second wave expanding from day 15 to 37 was biased towards CD4+. Whether the second-wave clones peaking on day 37 were SARS-CoV-2 specific was not confirmed. Contracting CD4+ clones were located mainly in the CM and EM memory subsets, whereas CD8+ clones were found to be enriched in EMRA. Only a couple of mild cases were covered in the study, and larger cohorts including severe cases with pre-infection samples were considered necessary.

Its CDR3 holds 16 amino acids, cysteine through phenylalanine. Of all the DNA, just the CDR3 is kept, 48 bases in frame from base 1. V and J are trimmed by 0 bases and 9 bases, and the gene matches miss 9 bases of the junction. The germline V gene encodes CDR1 LGHNA and CDR2 YNFKEQ. The sample was run on an Illumina NovaSeq 6000. cDNA libraries for TCRalpha and TCRbeta were prepared by 5'RACE using constant-segment primers, with sample barcodes and unique molecular identifiers added. Trizol reagent was used to extract RNA from every sample. Libraries were amplified in two PCR steps, with a second sample barcode and Illumina TruSeq adapters added in the second step. Sequencing of the libraries was done on an Illumina NovaSeq, producing 2 x 150 bp paired-end reads. Per the original workflow: The reads were demultiplexed and collapsed into UMI-guided consensus sequences using migec v1.2.7. With mixcr v2.1.11, UMI consensuses were aligned to TRA and TRB V and J templates and assembled into clonotypes. A clonotype was counted as expanded or contracted only when both edgeR and NoisET called the clonotype significant, with the noise models trained on biological replicates. For edgeR calls, the cutoffs were a false discovery rate-adjusted p below 0.01 and a log2 fold-change threshold of 1. As an exploratory analysis of dynamics, PCA with hierarchical clustering was applied to max-normalized trajectories of the 1000 most abundant clonotypes. Separately sequenced CD4+ and CD8+ repertoires were used to assign the CD4 or CD8 phenotype of responding clones. Clones were called with MiXCR by TCRdb after fastp trimmed the public reads at Q25, and only in-frame beta chains were retained. Rows matching on CDR3 protein sequence are summarized as one entry with the most common DNA and genes. TCRdb's processing, not the authors' own work, is the source of the V and J calls. Recorded for this sample are hundreds of thousands of distinct CDR3 sequences; 20% to 25% of them occurred a single time. The ten largest account for around 23% of the sample.

Sequenced sample: PBMCs or a T cell subset sorted from them (not recorded which). This chain is built from TRBV4-2 and TRBJ2-1, with 9 central nucleotides matching TRBD2. The source of this sequence is a man between 18 and 29 years old who had mild COVID-19 (a few samples of this study predate the infection). The sample titles of this study are shuffled in the database, so cell type and time point are left out; the donor was told from shared clones. The CDR3 protein sequence reads: CASSQDRAGGLSEQFF. The DNA is TGTGCCAGCAGCCAAGATAGGGCGGGGGGGCTGAGTGAGCAGTTCTTC.